Presented here are 9 T cell receptor beta chains from one specimen sequenced in a study of blood T cell repertoires in COVID-19. The assay was immunoSEQ multiplex PCR, and TCRdb's table has in-frame clones only and misses some. This sample has about 270,000 clones, with around 90% found just once. Sample: PBMCs or T cells enriched from blood (not recorded which). These receptors were obtained from a woman aged 40 to 50 with acute COVID-19.

The chain couples TRBV27 to TRBJ1-2, with 8 bases lining up with TRBD1. Looked up from germline, CDR1 is MNHEY and CDR2 is SMNVEV (reference sequence). The CDR3 has 14 residues. Losses at the gene ends were 5 bases for V and 2 bases for J; bases not matched to a gene: 4. The CDR3 coding sequence is TGTGCCAGCAGTACAGGGGGTTGGAACTATGGCTACACCTTC. Its translation is CASSTGGWNYGYTF.

The rearrangement joins TRBV19 to TRBJ2-1; 7 nucleotides line up with TRBD2. Germline V CDR1 and CDR2: LNHDA, SQIVND (reference sequence). V shed 4 bases and J 7 bases; nucleotides not matched to a gene: 7. This CDR3 is 14 amino acids long. The CDR3 sequence: CASSKGGRNNEQFF. DNA for the CDR3: TGTGCCAGTAGTAAGGGCGGGAGAAATAATGAGCAGTTCTTC.

The chain recombines TRBV28 with TRBJ1-2; 12 bases fit TRBD1. Trimming removed 5 bases from V and 4 bases from J; junction bases left unmatched: 11. The CDR3 is made up of 17 amino acids. Germline V gives CDR1 MDHEN, CDR2 SYDVKM. DNA for the CDR3: TGTGCCAGCAGTCCGCTGGGACAGGGGGCGAGCTTCTATGGCTACACCTTC. This encodes CASSPLGQGASFYGYTF.

The chain couples TRBV5-1 to TRBJ2-5; maybe TRBD1 (7 bases). V shed 2 bases and J shed 4 bases, with 12 bases lying between them. This CDR3 contains 14 residues. In germline, CDR1 is SGHRS, CDR2 YFSETQ. The DNA for the CDR3 is TGCGCCAGCAGCTTAGGAGGGGGCAGAGAGACCCAGTACTTC. This translates into CASSLGGGRETQYF.

J is TRBJ2-3 and V is TRBV4-3; TRBD2 aligns across 13 bases. The V and J ends lost 0 bases and 6 bases, in that order; junction bases with no gene match: 6. CDR1 and CDR2 (germline): LGHNA, YSLEER. The CDR3 spans 17 residues. The CDR3 coding sequence is TGCGCCAGCAGCCAAGAGGAGGGACTAGCGGGACCCGATACGCAGTATTTT. Translating gives CASSQEEGLAGPDTQYF.

This clone was detected once. V is TRBV2 and J is TRBJ2-5; 9 bases line up with TRBD1. This CDR3 contains 15 residues. Germline trimming cut 4 bases from V and 6 bases from J; bases unmatched to any gene: 9. Germline V CDR1 and CDR2: SNHLY, FYNNEI. The CDR3 nucleotides are TGTGCCAGCAGTGGCGGACAGGGGATCGGAAAGACCCAGTACTTC. As protein: CASSGGQGIGKTQYF.

The V and J genes are TRBV5-1 and TRBJ1-6, with D unresolved. V gave up 2 bases and J gave up 9 bases, with 12 bases separating them. This CDR3 has 14 amino acids. Germline CDR1 SGHRS, CDR2 YFSETQ. CDR3 region: CASSFNRPSSPLHF. The CDR3 DNA reads TGCGCCAGCAGCTTTAACAGACCGAGTTCACCCCTCCACTTT. Complete variable domain (other parts from reference TRBV5-1 and TRBJ1-6): KAGVTQTPRYLIKTRGQQVTLSCSPISGHRSVSWYQQTPGQGLQFLFEYFSETQRNKGNFPGRFSGRQFSNSRSEMNVSTLELGDSALYLCASSFNRPSSPLHFGNGTRLTVT.

The rearrangement joins TRBV18 to TRBJ2-3, with D unresolved. The germline CDR1 and CDR2 sequences are KGHSH and LQKENI. V lost 3 bases, J lost 3 bases, and 13 bases lay in between. The CDR3 is 15 amino acids. The CDR3 sequence: CASSPRRADTDTQYF. CDR3 DNA: TGTGCCAGCTCACCGAGGCGTGCTGATACAGATACGCAGTATTTT.

V gene TRBV27 combines with J gene TRBJ2-3, with D perhaps TRBD1 (6 bases). The V gene lost 6 bases and the J gene lost 8 bases, with 18 bases spanning the gap. CDR3 length equals 14 residues. Germline lookup yields CDR1 MNHEY and CDR2 SMNVEV (reference sequence). The DNA for the CDR3 is TGTGCCAGCAGACCTACAGGGCTGGGTACTACGCAGTATTTT. Translated: CASRPTGLGTTQYF.